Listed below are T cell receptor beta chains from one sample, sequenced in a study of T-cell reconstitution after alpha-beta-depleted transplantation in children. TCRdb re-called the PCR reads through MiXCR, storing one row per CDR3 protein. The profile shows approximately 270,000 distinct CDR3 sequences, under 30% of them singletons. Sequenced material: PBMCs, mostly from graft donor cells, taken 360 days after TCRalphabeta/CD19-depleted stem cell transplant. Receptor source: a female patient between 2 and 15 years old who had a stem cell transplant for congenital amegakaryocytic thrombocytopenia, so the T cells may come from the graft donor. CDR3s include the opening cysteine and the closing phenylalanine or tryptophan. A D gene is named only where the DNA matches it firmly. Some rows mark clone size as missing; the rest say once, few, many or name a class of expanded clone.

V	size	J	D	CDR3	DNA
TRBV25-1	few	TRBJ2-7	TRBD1	CASSGWTGGNYEQYF	TGTGCCAGCAGTGGCTGGACAGGGGGCAACTACGAGCAGTACTTC
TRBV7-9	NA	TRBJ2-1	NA	CASSSSFSVVGYNEQFF	TGTGCCAGCAGCTCCTCTTTCTCGGTCGTCGGCTACAATGAGCAGTTCTTC
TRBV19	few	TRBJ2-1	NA	CASSIDSILAMGYNEQFF	TGTGCCAGTAGTATAGATTCCATCCTAGCGATGGGGTACAATGAGCAGTTCTTC
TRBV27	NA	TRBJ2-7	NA	CASSHTGVYEQYF	TGTGCCAGCAGCCATACGGGGGTCTACGAGCAGTACTTC
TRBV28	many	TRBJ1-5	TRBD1	CASSFLGDRANQPQHF	TGTGCCAGCAGTTTTTTAGGGGACAGGGCCAATCAGCCCCAGCATTTT
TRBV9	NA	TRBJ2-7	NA	CASSVVDGYEQYF	TGTGCCAGCAGCGTAGTCGACGGCTACGAGCAGTACTTC
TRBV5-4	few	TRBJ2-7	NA	CASSPQGTPYEQYF	TGTGCCAGCAGCCCACAGGGGACTCCCTACGAGCAGTACTTC
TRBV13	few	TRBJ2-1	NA	CASSLAGTLHEQFF	TGTGCCAGCAGCCTAGCCGGGACATTGCATGAGCAGTTCTTC
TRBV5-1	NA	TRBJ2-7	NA	CASSLGVTGYEQYF	TGCGCCAGCAGCTTGGGAGTCACCGGATACGAGCAGTACTTC
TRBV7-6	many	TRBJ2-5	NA	CASSLGAALETQYF	TGTGCCAGCAGCTTAGGAGCGGCCCTGGAGACCCAGTACTTC
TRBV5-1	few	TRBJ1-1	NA	CASSLPDTFHTEAFF	TGCGCCAGCAGCTTGCCCGACACCTTCCACACTGAAGCTTTCTTT
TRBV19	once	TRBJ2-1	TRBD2	CASSIEAGVFGSEQFF	TGTGCCAGTAGTATAGAGGCGGGAGTTTTCGGTAGTGAGCAGTTCTTC
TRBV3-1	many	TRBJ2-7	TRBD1	CASGPGQGYEQYF	TGTGCCAGCGGCCCGGGACAGGGCTACGAGCAGTACTTC
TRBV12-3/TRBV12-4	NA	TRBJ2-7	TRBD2	CASRSGTYEQYF	TGTGCCAGCAGGAGCGGGACCTACGAGCAGTACTTC
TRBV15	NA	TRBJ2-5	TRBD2	CATSPRIRTSSETQYF	TGTGCCACCAGCCCTCGGATTCGGACTAGCTCGGAGACCCAGTACTTC
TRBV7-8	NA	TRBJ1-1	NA	CASSLGRRGAEAFF	TGTGCCAGCAGCTTAGGCAGACGGGGCGCTGAAGCTTTCTTT
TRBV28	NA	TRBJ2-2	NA	CASSAARGSGELFF	TGTGCCAGCAGTGCTGCCCGGGGGTCCGGGGAGCTGTTTTTT
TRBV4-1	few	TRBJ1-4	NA	CASSHRTVSEKLFF	TGCGCCAGCAGCCATCGTACCGTGAGTGAAAAACTGTTTTTT
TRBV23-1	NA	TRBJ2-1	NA	CASSQRAGRRTASSYNEQFF	TGCGCCAGCAGTCAGCGCGCGGGTAGACGGACAGCGAGCTCCTACAATGAGCAGTTCTTC
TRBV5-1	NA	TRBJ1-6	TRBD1	CASSLDRGRDSPLHF	TGCGCCAGCAGCTTAGACAGGGGGCGCGATTCACCCCTCCACTTT
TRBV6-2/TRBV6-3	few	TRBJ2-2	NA	CASSYTANTGELFF	TGTGCCAGCAGTTACACAGCGAACACCGGGGAGCTGTTTTTT
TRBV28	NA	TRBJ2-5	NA	CASTRLFKSETQYF	TGTGCCAGCACCCGGCTATTCAAATCGGAGACCCAGTACTTC